This TCR beta chain was documented in a study of graft-versus-host responses after intestinal transplantation. Study-wide context: Uniformly, recipients were administered anti-thymocyte globulin induction with subsequent tacrolimus and steroids for about 3 years.

TCRdb keeps only in-frame clones here, not all; method: immunoSEQ multiplex PCR. Found here are about 54,000 clones, 91% of them singletons; the top ten hold 5% to 7%. Only a few counts were recorded for this clone. Its antigen remains unknown. Study findings and constraints: Early post-transplant declines in HvG were associated with peak levels of circulating GvH clones.

Germline CDR1 reads KGHSH; CDR2 reads LQKENI. Trimming took off 6 bases at V and 1 base at J, with 13 bases between the two ends. This CDR3 spans 14 amino acids. The V and J genes are TRBV18 and TRBJ2-7, with a weak D call TRBD2 (5 bases). This clonotype was sampled from a human patient who received an intestinal transplant, so some T cells may come from the graft donor. The starting material was PBMCs, obtained 650 to 680 days after intestinal transplant. The CDR3 DNA reads TGTGCCAGCTCCCCCACGGGAAAATCCTACGAGCAGTACTTC. Translation gives CASSPTGKSYEQYF.